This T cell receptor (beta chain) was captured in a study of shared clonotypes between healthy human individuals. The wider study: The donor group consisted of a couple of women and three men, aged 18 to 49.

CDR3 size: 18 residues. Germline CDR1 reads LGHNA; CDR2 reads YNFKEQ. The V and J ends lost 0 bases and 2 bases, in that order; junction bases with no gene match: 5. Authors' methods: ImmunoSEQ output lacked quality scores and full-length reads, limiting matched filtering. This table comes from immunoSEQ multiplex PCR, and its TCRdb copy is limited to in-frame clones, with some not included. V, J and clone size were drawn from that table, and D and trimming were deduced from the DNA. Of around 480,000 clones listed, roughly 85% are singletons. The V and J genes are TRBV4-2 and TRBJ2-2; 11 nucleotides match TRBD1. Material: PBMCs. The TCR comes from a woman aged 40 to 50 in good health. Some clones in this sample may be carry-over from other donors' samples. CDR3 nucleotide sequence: TGTGCCAGCAGCCAAGATCATTGGACAGGGGGCAACACCGGGGAGCTGTTTTTT. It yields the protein CASSQDHWTGGNTGELFF.